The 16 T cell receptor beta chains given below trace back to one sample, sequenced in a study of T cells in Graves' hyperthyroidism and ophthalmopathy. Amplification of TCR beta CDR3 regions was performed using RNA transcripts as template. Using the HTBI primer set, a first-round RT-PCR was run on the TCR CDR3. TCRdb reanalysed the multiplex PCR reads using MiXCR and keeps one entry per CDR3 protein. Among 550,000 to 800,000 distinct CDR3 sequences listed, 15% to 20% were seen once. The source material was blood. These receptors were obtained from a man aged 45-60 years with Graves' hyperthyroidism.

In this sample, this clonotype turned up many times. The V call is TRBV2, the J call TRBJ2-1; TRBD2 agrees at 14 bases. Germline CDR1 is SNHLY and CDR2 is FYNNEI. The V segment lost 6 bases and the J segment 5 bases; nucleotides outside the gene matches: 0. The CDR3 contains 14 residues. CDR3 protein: CASRGLAGDNEQFF. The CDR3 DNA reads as TGTGCCAGCAGGGGACTAGCGGGAGACAATGAGCAGTTCTTC.

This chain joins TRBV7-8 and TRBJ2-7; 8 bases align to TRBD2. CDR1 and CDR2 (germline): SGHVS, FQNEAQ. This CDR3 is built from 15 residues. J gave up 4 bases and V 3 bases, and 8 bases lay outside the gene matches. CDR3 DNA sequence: TGTGCCAGCAGCTTTGGAGCGGGAGAGCCTTACGAGCAGTACTTC. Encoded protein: CASSFGAGEPYEQYF.

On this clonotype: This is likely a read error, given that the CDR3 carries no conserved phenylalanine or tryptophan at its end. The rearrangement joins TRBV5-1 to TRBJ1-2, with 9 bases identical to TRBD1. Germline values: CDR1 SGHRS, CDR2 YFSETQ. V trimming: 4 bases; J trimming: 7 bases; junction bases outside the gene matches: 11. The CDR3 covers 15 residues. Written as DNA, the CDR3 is TGCGCCAGCAGCGCTGATGGGACAGGGTTTGGTGGCTACACCCTC. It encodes CASSADGTGFGGYTL.

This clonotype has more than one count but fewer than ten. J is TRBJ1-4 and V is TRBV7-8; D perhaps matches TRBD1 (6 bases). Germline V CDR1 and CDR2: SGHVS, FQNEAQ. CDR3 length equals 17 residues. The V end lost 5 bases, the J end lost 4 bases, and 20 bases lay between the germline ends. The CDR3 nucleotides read TGTGCCAGCAGCAAAGAGGGAGGGGGGGTCGGTAATGAAAAACTGTTTTTT. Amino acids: CASSKEGGGVGNEKLFF.

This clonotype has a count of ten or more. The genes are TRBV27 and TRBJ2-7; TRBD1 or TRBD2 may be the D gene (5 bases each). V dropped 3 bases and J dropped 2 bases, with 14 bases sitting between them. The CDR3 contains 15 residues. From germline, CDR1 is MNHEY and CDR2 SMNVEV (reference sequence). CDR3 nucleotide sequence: TGTGCCAGCAGTTTTAACCGGGACGGAGCCTACGAGCAGTACTTC. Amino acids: CASSFNRDGAYEQYF.

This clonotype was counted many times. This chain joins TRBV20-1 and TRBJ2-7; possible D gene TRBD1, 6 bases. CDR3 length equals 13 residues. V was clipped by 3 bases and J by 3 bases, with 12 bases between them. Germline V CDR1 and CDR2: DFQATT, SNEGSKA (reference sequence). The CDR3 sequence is CSASQGRGYEQYF. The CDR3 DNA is TGCAGTGCTAGTCAGGGGAGAGGCTACGAGCAGTACTTC.

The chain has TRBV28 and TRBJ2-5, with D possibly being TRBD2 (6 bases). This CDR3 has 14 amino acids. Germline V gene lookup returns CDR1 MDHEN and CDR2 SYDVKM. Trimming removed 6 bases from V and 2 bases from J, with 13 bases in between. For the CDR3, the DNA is TGTGCCAGCAGGCCCTCGGGAGCGCAAGAGACCCAGTACTTC. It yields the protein CASRPSGAQETQYF.

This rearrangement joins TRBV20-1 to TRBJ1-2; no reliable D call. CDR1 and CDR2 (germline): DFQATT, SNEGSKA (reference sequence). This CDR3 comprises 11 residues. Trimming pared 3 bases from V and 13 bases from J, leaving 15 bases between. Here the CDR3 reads CSARQNVESTF. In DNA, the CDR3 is TGCAGTGCTAGGCAAAATGTGGAGAGCACCTTC.

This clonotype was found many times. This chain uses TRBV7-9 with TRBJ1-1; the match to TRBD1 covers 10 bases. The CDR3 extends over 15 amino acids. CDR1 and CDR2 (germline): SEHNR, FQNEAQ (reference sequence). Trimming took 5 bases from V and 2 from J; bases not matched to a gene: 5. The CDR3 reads CASSMWDRGNTEAFF. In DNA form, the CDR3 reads TGTGCCAGCAGCATGTGGGACAGGGGAAACACTGAAGCTTTCTTT.

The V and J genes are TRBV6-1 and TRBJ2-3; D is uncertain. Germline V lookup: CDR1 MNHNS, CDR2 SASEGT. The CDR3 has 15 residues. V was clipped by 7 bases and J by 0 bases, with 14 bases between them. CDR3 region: CASKVYFPSTDTQYF. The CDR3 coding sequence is TGTGCCAGCAAAGTTTACTTCCCAAGCACAGATACGCAGTATTTT.

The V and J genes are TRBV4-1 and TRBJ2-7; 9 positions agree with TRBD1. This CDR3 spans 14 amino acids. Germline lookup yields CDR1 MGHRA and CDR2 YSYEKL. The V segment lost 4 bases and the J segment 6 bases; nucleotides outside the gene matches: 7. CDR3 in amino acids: CASSRPGQGREQYF. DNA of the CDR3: TGCGCCAGCAGCCGACCGGGACAGGGTCGCGAGCAGTACTTC.

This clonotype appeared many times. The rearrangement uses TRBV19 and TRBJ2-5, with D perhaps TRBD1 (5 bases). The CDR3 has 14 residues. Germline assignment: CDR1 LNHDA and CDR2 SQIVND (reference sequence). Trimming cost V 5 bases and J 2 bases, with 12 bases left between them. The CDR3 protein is CASSSPGQQETQYF. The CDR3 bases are TGTGCCAGTAGTTCTCCAGGGCAGCAAGAGACCCAGTACTTC.

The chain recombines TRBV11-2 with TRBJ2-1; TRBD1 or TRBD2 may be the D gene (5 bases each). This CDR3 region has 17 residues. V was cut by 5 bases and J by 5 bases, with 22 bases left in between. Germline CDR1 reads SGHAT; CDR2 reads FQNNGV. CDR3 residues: CASSQMIRGTTNNEQFF. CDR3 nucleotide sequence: TGTGCCAGCAGCCAAATGATCCGTGGGACCACGAACAATGAGCAGTTCTTC.

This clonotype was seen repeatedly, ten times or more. The CDR3 DNA follows: TGTGCCAGCAGTTTGACGAGTTTAAACACTGAAGCTTTCTTT. The encoded protein is CASSLTSLNTEAFF. The chain combines TRBV27 with TRBJ1-1; no clear D. V was trimmed by 3 bases and J by 2 bases, leaving 10 bases between them. The V gene's germline CDR1 is MNHEY and CDR2 SMNVEV (reference sequence). CDR3 length equals 14 residues.

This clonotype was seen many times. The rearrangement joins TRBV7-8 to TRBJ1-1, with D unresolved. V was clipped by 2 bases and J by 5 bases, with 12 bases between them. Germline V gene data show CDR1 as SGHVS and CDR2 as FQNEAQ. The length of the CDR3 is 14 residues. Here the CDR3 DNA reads TGTGCCAGCAGCTTAACCGGACGGTATACTGAAGCTTTCTTT. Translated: CASSLTGRYTEAFF.

The DNA for the CDR3 is TGTGCCACAAAAACAGGGCAGGCCACCTTAAACAATGAGCAGTTCTTC. Translating it yields CATKTGQATLNNEQFF. This chain links TRBV19 with TRBJ2-1; D is perhaps TRBD1 (6 bases). Trimming removed 10 bases from V and 5 bases from J, with 24 bases in between. Germline assignment: CDR1 LNHDA and CDR2 SQIVND (reference sequence). This CDR3 has 16 amino acids.